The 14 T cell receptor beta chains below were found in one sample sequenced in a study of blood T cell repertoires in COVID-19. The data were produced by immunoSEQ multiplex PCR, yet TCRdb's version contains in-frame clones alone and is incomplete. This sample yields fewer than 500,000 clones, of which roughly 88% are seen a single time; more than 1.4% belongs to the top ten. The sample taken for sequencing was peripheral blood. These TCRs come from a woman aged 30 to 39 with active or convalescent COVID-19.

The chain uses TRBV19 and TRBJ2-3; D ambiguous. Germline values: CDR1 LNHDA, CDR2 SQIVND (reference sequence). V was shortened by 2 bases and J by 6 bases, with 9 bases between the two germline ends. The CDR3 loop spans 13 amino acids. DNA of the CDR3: TGTGCCAGTAGTATAACACACAGTGATACGCAGTATTTT. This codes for CASSITHSDTQYF.

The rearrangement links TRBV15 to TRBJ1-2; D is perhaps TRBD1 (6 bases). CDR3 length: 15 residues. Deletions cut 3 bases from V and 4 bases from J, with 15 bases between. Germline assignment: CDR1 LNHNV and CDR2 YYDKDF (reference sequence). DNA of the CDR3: TGTGCCACCAGCAGGCCTGGACAGACCCCCTATGGCTACACCTTC. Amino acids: CATSRPGQTPYGYTF.

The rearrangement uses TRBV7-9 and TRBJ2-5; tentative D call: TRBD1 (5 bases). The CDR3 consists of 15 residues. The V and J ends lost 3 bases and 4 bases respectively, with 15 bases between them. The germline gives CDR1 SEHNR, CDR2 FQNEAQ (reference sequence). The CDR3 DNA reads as TGTGCCAGCAGCTTCGCAGGGCCCTTCGGAGAGACCCAGTACTTC. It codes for CASSFAGPFGETQYF.

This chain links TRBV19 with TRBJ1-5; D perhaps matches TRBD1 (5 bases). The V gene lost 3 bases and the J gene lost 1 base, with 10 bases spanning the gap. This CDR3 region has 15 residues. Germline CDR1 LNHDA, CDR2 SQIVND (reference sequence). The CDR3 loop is CASSIGRVSNQPQHF. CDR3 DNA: TGTGCCAGTAGTATTGGCAGGGTGAGCAATCAGCCCCAGCATTTT.

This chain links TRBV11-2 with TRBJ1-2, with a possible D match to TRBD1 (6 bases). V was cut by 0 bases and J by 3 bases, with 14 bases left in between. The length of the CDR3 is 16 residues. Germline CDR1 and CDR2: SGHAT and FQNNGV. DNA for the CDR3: TGTGCCAGCAGCTTAGATCGATGGGGGCAGGACTATGGCTACACCTTC. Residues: CASSLDRWGQDYGYTF.

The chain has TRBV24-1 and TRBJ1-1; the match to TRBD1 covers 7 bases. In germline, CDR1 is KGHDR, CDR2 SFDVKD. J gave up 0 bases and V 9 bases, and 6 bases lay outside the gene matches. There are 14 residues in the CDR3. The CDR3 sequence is CATLGQRMNTEAFF. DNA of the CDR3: TGTGCCACCCTGGGACAGAGAATGAACACTGAAGCTTTCTTT.

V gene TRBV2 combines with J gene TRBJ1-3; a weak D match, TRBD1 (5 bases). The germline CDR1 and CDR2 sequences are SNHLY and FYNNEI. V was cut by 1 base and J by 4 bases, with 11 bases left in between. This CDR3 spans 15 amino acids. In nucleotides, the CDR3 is TGTGCCAGCAGTGAAGAGGGGTTAAACGGAAACACCATATATTTT. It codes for CASSEEGLNGNTIYF.

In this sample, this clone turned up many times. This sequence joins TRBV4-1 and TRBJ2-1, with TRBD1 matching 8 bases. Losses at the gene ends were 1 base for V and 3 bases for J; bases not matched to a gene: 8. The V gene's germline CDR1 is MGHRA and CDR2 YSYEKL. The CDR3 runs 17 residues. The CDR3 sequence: CASSQVQRTGNYNEQFF. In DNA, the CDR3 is TGCGCCAGCAGCCAAGTGCAAAGGACAGGGAACTACAATGAGCAGTTCTTC.

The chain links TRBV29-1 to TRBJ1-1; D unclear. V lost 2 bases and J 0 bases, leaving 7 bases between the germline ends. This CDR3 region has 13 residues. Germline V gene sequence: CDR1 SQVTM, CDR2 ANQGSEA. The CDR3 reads CSVESVMNTEAFF. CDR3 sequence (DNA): TGCAGCGTTGAATCGGTGATGAACACTGAAGCTTTCTTT. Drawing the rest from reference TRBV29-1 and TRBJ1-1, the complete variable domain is SAVISQKPSRDICQRGTSLTIQCQVDSQVTMMFWYRQQPGQSLTLIATANQGSEATYESGFVIDKFPISRPNLTFSTLTVSNMSPEDSSIYLCSVESVMNTEAFFGQGTRLTVV.

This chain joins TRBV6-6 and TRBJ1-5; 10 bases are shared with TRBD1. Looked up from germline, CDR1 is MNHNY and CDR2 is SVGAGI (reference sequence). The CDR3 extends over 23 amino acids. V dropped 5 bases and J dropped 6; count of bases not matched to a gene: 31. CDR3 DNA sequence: TGTGCCAGCAGTCCCAAATCCGCCCGTGGAATAATCGGGACAGGGGCAGGGGCTCAGCCCCAGCATTTT. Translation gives CASSPKSARGIIGTGAGAQPQHF.

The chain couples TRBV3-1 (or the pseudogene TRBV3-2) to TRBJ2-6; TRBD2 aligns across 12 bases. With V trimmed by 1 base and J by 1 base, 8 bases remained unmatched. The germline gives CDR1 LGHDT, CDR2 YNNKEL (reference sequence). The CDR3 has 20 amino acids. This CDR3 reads CASSQGHPGLAGSGANVLTF. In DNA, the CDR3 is TGTGCCAGCAGCCAAGGACATCCGGGACTAGCGGGTTCTGGGGCCAACGTCCTGACTTTC.

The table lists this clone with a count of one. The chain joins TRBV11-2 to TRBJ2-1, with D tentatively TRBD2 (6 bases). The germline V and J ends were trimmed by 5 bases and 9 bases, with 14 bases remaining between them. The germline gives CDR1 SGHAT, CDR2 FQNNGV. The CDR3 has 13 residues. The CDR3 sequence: CASSSWGESEQFF. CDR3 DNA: TGTGCCAGCAGCAGTTGGGGGGAGAGTGAGCAGTTCTTC.

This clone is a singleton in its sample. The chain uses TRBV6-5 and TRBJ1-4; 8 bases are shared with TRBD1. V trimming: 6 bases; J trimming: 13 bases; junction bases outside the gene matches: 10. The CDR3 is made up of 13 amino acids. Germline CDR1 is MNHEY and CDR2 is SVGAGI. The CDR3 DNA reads TGTGCCAGCAGCGGCGACCGGACAGGGATACTGTTTTTT. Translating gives CASSGDRTGILFF.

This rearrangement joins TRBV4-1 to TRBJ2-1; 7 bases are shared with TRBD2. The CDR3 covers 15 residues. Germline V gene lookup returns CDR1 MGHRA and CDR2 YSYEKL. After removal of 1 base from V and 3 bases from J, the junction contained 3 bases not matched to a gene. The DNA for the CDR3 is TGCGCCAGCAGCCAAGTTGGCGGGAGCTACAATGAGCAGTTCTTC. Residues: CASSQVGGSYNEQFF.